The clone carrying this T cell receptor beta chain was observed a single time. This CDR3 has 15 amino acids. V was pared by 0 bases and J by 0 bases, with 6 bases between. Per germline, CDR1 SGHVS and CDR2 FQNEAQ. These data belong to a study of OX40 agonist ivuxolimab in advanced cancers. Autoimmune disease history or systemic immunosuppression disqualified patients. TCRdb's copy holds only in-frame clones and misses some; the assay was immunoSEQ multiplex PCR. The sample carries approximately 43,000 clones, around 90% recorded once. The TCR sequence derives from an adult with an advanced solid tumor such as melanoma, head and neck, liver or kidney cancer. The chain links TRBV7-8 to TRBJ2-1; D call uncertain. Source: CD4+ or CD8+ T cells sorted from blood, taken in a trial of the OX40 agonist ivuxolimab. This chain's CDR3 is CASSLAKISYNEQFF. The CDR3 DNA follows: TGTGCCAGCAGCTTAGCGAAGATCTCCTACAATGAGCAGTTCTTC.